The present entry profiles one TCR beta chain with its context. Its antigen is still unknown. This entry belongs to a study of glioma-infiltrating T cells after dendritic cell vaccination. As for the study in general: Patients had newly diagnosed or recurrent glioblastoma and received dendritic cell vaccines. The study, taken as a whole, reports: Higher pretreatment TIL content predicted longer progression-free time and survival.

Stated time point: after dendritic cell vaccination, including at tumor progression/relapse. Only patients with spare fresh-frozen tumor and over two years of follow-up were included. V was trimmed by 4 bases and J by 2 bases, leaving 12 bases between them. CDR1 is SGHRS and CDR2 is YFSETQ in the germline V gene. There are 14 residues in the CDR3. Input was around 1.9 ug genomic DNA, or all available if less. Generated by immunoSEQ multiplex PCR, the TCRdb table keeps only in-frame clones and is missing some. The sample includes some 78,000 clones, 85% of them seen just once. The material was blood, obtained after dendritic cell vaccination. This TCR was recovered from a human donor with glioblastoma. The chain uses TRBV5-1 and TRBJ1-2; D unclear. CDR3 nucleotide sequence: TGCGCCAGCAGCCCCGAGCCTCAAAACTATGGCTACACCTTC. Amino acids: CASSPEPQNYGYTF.